One sample yielded the 23 T cell receptor beta chains listed below, sequenced in a study of PD-L1 blockade in urothelial cancer. Here immunoSEQ multiplex PCR was the method, and the copy in TCRdb shows in-frame clones only, minus some. The repertoire holds some 31,000 clones, 75% to 85% seen once, with approximately 3.5% in the top ten. As for time point: peripheral blood 6 weeks after treatment start. Specimen: PBMCs, collected around atezolizumab (anti-PD-L1) treatment. Receptors originate from a man aged 65-85 years with urothelial cancer.

The chain employs TRBV5-4 and TRBJ2-7, with TRBD2 matching over 11 bases. The CDR3 is 16 residues long. Germline CDR1 and CDR2: SGHNT and YYREEE (reference sequence). After removal of 0 bases from V and 5 bases from J, the junction contained 7 bases not matched to a gene. For the CDR3, the DNA is TGTGCCAGCAGCTTGGAGGTAGCGGGAGGGCCCCACGAGCAGTACTTC. Amino acid sequence: CASSLEVAGGPHEQYF. The full variable domain, rest sourced from reference TRBV5-4 and TRBJ2-7, is ETGVTQSPTHLIKTRGQQVTLRCSSQSGHNTVSWYQQALGQGPQFIFQYYREEENGRGNFPPRFSGLQFPNYSSELNVNALELDDSALYLCASSLEVAGGPHEQYFGPGTRLTVT.

This clone was observed a single time. The chain employs TRBV5-1 and TRBJ2-3; 10 positions agree with TRBD2. CDR1 SGHRS and CDR2 YFSETQ come from the germline V gene. V gave up 4 bases and J gave up 3 bases; unmatched junction bases: 5. This CDR3 has 15 amino acids. The CDR3 coding sequence is TGCGCCAGCAGCCCCGAGCGGGGGGGTACAGATACGCAGTATTTT. Translation: CASSPERGGTDTQYF.

The rearrangement uses TRBV13 and TRBJ2-1; 14 bases align to TRBD2. Germline-derived CDR1 and CDR2 are PRHDT and FYEKMQ (reference sequence). V trimming: 3 bases; J trimming: 7 bases; junction bases outside the gene matches: 2. The CDR3 length is 15 residues. CDR3 sequence reads: CASSLRTSGRNEQFF. CDR3 nucleotides: TGTGCCAGCAGCTTGCGGACTAGCGGGAGGAATGAGCAGTTCTTC. Full variable domain (remainder filled in from reference TRBV13 and TRBJ2-1): AAGVIQSPRHLIKEKRETATLKCYPIPRHDTVYWYQQGPGQDPQFLISFYEKMQSDKGSIPDRFSAQQFSDYHSELNMSSLELGDSALYFCASSLRTSGRNEQFFGPGTRLTVL.

The rearrangement uses TRBV5-4 and TRBJ2-5, with 10 bases lining up with TRBD2. Germline CDR1 and CDR2: SGHNT and YYREEE (reference sequence). The CDR3 has 15 residues. V was pared by 4 bases and J by 3 bases, with 6 bases of the junction left unmatched. This CDR3 reads CASSPGLALKETQYF. DNA of the CDR3: TGTGCCAGCAGCCCGGGACTAGCGTTAAAAGAGACCCAGTACTTC.

The chain uses TRBV19 and TRBJ2-6; D gene ambiguous. V was trimmed by 5 bases and J by 3 bases, leaving 8 bases between them. Germline-derived CDR1 and CDR2 are LNHDA and SQIVND (reference sequence). The CDR3 has 14 amino acids. The CDR3 protein is CASSPAGGANVLTF. CDR3 bases: TGTGCCAGTAGTCCAGCAGGTGGGGCCAACGTCCTGACTTTC.

This clone was detected once. V is TRBV5-1 and J is TRBJ1-1; 12 bases fit TRBD1. This CDR3 region has 16 residues. The germline V gene encodes CDR1 SGHRS and CDR2 YFSETQ. J was trimmed by 10 bases and V by 4 bases; bases with no gene match: 14. CDR3 DNA: TGCGCCAGCAGCCCCGGGACAGGGGGCGCGAGGATGGGAGCTTTCTTT. It translates to CASSPGTGGARMGAFF.

The chain carries TRBV7-2 and TRBJ1-5; D gene uncertain. Germline lookup yields CDR1 SGHTA and CDR2 FQGNSA. V lost 1 base to trimming and J lost 5 bases, with 9 bases between them. This CDR3 is 14 amino acids long. Written as DNA, the CDR3 is TGTGCCAGCAGCTTAGATGGAGGGTATCAGCCCCAGCATTTT. Amino acid sequence: CASSLDGGYQPQHF.

The V call is TRBV7-9, the J call TRBJ2-2; D is perhaps TRBD1 (6 bases). This CDR3 comprises 18 residues. Trimming cost V 3 bases and J 6 bases, with 23 bases left between them. CDR1 is SEHNR and CDR2 is FQNEAQ in the germline V gene (reference sequence). CDR3 sequence (DNA): TGTGCCAGCAGCTTCATACAGGGAGCGAGTAGTCACCCCGGGGAGCTGTTTTTT. This gives the protein CASSFIQGASSHPGELFF.

J is TRBJ1-2 and V is TRBV7-2, with D perhaps matching TRBD1 (6 bases). CDR3 length equals 13 residues. Trimming left V 3 bases short and J 7 bases short, with 12 bases between. The germline V gene has CDR1 SGHTA and CDR2 FQGNSA. For the CDR3, the DNA is TGTGCCAGCAGCTTGAACAGGGAGGGTGGCTACACCTTC. Protein product: CASSLNREGGYTF.

V gene TRBV5-1 combines with J gene TRBJ1-1; D possibly corresponds to TRBD1 (5 bases). Looked up from germline, CDR1 is SGHRS and CDR2 is YFSETQ. V lost 2 bases, J lost 0 bases, and 8 bases lay in between. This CDR3 region has 14 residues. The DNA for the CDR3 is TGCGCCAGCAGCTTAGGGGTCTTGAACACTGAAGCTTTCTTT. This sequence encodes CASSLGVLNTEAFF.

V usage is TRBV5-1 and J usage is TRBJ1-1, with a weak D call TRBD1 (5 bases). V was pared by 4 bases and J by 3 bases, with 16 bases between. Germline V gene data show CDR1 as SGHRS and CDR2 as YFSETQ. The CDR3 is 15 residues long. In DNA, the CDR3 is TGCGCCAGCAGCCCGTTGGGCGGAGGGGACACTGAAGCTTTCTTT. Its translation is CASSPLGGGDTEAFF.

This chain joins TRBV6-6 and TRBJ1-1; D not certain. Trimming removed 0 bases at V and 1 base at J, with 6 bases between. The germline V gene has CDR1 MNHNY and CDR2 SVGAGI (reference sequence). CDR3 length: 14 amino acids. The CDR3 protein is CASSYSGRNTEAFF. The CDR3 DNA reads TGTGCCAGCAGTTACTCGGGCAGGAACACTGAAGCTTTCTTT.

This clone was seen only once. This chain uses TRBV7-2 with TRBJ2-6, with TRBD2 identical over 7 bases. The V gene's germline CDR1 is SGHTA and CDR2 FQGNSA. This CDR3 has 15 amino acids. The trim removed 3 bases at V and 3 bases at J, leaving 2 bases unmatched. The CDR3 coding sequence is TGTGCCAGCAGCTTTGGGGGGGTTGGGGCCAACGTCCTGACTTTC. Translated, it gives CASSFGGVGANVLTF.

CDR3 residues: CASSHGTGAPSSYNEQFF. For the CDR3, the DNA is TGTGCCAGCAGCCACGGGACAGGGGCCCCGAGCTCCTACAATGAGCAGTTCTTC. This chain joins TRBV7-9 and TRBJ2-1; 10 nucleotides agree with TRBD1. This CDR3 has 18 residues. V shed 5 bases, J shed 0 bases, and the junction held 10 bases outside the gene matches. Looked up from germline, CDR1 is SEHNR and CDR2 is FQNEAQ (reference sequence).

This chain joins TRBV6-6 and TRBJ1-4, with D possibly being TRBD1 (6 bases). CDR3 length: 14 amino acids. The V gene lost 6 bases and the J gene lost 5 bases, with 13 bases spanning the gap. Germline CDR1 MNHNY, CDR2 SVGAGI (reference sequence). The CDR3 DNA follows: TGTGCCAGCAGCCAACAGGGACGAAATGAAAAACTGTTTTTT. Translating it yields CASSQQGRNEKLFF.

This sequence joins TRBV4-2 and TRBJ2-5; 8 bases agree with TRBD1. Germline CDR1 LGHNA, CDR2 YNFKEQ. The CDR3 has 16 residues. V shed 1 base, J shed 7 bases, and the junction held 11 bases outside the gene matches. CDR3 sequence reads: CASSQGQDRVARTQYF. Here the CDR3 DNA reads TGTGCCAGCAGCCAAGGACAGGACAGGGTGGCCCGGACCCAGTACTTC.

V and J are TRBV5-4 and TRBJ2-7, with TRBD1 matching over 7 bases. In germline, CDR1 is SGHNT, CDR2 YYREEE (reference sequence). V lost 4 bases to trimming and J lost 2 bases; unmatched junction nucleotides: 9. This CDR3 comprises 15 residues. DNA for the CDR3: TGTGCCAGCAGCCAAGACAGGGCAAGAACCTACGAGCAGTACTTC. This encodes CASSQDRARTYEQYF.

This clone has just a few counts. The rearrangement uses TRBV6-5 and TRBJ1-1; D is ambiguous. The germline gives CDR1 MNHEY, CDR2 SVGAGI. V was clipped by 7 bases and J by 3 bases, with 15 bases between them. This CDR3 spans 14 amino acids. The CDR3 region has the DNA TGTGCCAGCATTTCGACACCGGGAGACACTGAAGCTTTCTTT. Its protein is CASISTPGDTEAFF.

In its sample, this clone was seen a few times. The CDR3 region has the DNA TGTGCCACCGTACGCGGTTCTGGGGGCTACACCTTC. Protein sequence: CATVRGSGGYTF. V usage is TRBV28 and J usage is TRBJ1-2; D gene ambiguous. The CDR3 is 12 residues long. Germline CDR1 and CDR2: MDHEN and SYDVKM. V lost 10 bases and J lost 8, with 17 bases in between.

V gene TRBV5-1 combines with J gene TRBJ2-5; D ambiguous. CDR3 length: 16 amino acids. CDR1 is SGHRS, CDR2 YFSETQ, per germline. Trimming shortened V by 0 bases and J by 4 bases, and 16 bases separated the two germline ends. This CDR3 reads CASSLAVGGERETQYF. The CDR3, as DNA: TGCGCCAGCAGCTTGGCTGTCGGCGGCGAGAGAGAGACCCAGTACTTC.

The J gene is TRBJ2-7, the V gene TRBV5-1; the D is unclear. V lost 0 bases and J 1 base, leaving 11 bases between the germline ends. This CDR3 is 15 amino acids long. Germline V gene lookup returns CDR1 SGHRS and CDR2 YFSETQ. The CDR3 sequence: CASSLVPDSSYEQYF. CDR3 in DNA: TGCGCCAGCAGCTTGGTTCCCGACTCATCCTACGAGCAGTACTTC. Drawing the rest from reference TRBV5-1 and TRBJ2-7, the complete variable domain is KAGVTQTPRYLIKTRGQQVTLSCSPISGHRSVSWYQQTPGQGLQFLFEYFSETQRNKGNFPGRFSGRQFSNSRSEMNVSTLELGDSALYLCASSLVPDSSYEQYFGPGTRLTVT.

The chain joins TRBV19 to TRBJ1-5; no clear D gene. V lost 3 bases and J lost 3, with 9 bases in between. Germline CDR1 LNHDA, CDR2 SQIVND (reference sequence). The CDR3 length is 14 residues. As DNA, the CDR3 is TGTGCCAGTAGTATGGCCGGGAACAATCAGCCCCAGCATTTT. The encoded protein is CASSMAGNNQPQHF.

This clone has only a few counts. This chain connects TRBV30 to TRBJ2-7; 8 positions match TRBD2. V trimming: 0 bases; J trimming: 6 bases; junction bases outside the gene matches: 10. CDR1 and CDR2 (germline): GTSNPN, SVGIG (reference sequence). The CDR3 loop spans 15 amino acids. The DNA of the CDR3 is TGTGCCTGGAGTGTCCGACTAGCGTCCCGCCCCGAGCAGTACTTC. It codes for CAWSVRLASRPEQYF.